Presented here are 25 T cell receptor beta chains from one specimen sequenced in a study of Graves' ophthalmopathy and Graves' hyperthyroidism. For repertoire sequencing, the TCR beta CDR3 regions were amplified from RNA transcripts. HTBI primers were employed in first-round RT-PCR, then a second-round multiplex PCR followed. MiXCR, applied by TCRdb to the multiplex PCR reads, yields one record per CDR3 protein. The sample consists of hundreds of thousands of distinct CDR3 sequences, 13% to 15% of them appearing once. Input material: blood. The receptors originated from a woman aged 25 to 39 with Graves' ophthalmopathy.

This clonotype was seen only a few times. The chain carries TRBV2 and TRBJ2-5; TRBD2 matches 11 bases. Germline V lookup: CDR1 SNHLY, CDR2 FYNNEI. The CDR3 is 15 amino acids. J gave up 5 bases and V 5 bases, and 7 bases lay outside the gene matches. CDR3 amino acids: CASSPTSGVMETQYF. Here the CDR3 DNA reads TGTGCCAGCAGTCCGACTAGCGGGGTGATGGAGACCCAGTACTTC.

This clonotype was counted many times. In nucleotides, the CDR3 is TGTGCCAGCGAGGTTGCCGGGGAGCTGTTTTTT. It codes for CASEVAGELFF. The chain links TRBV28 to TRBJ2-2; D is ambiguous. CDR1 MDHEN and CDR2 SYDVKM come from the germline V gene. V was shortened by 8 bases and J by 6 bases, with 7 bases between the two germline ends. This CDR3 comprises 11 residues.

This rearrangement joins TRBV28 to TRBJ1-1, with D possibly being TRBD1 (6 bases). Germline V CDR1 and CDR2: MDHEN, SYDVKM. The length of the CDR3 is 16 residues. Trimming took off 7 bases at V and 0 bases at J, with 18 bases between the two ends. CDR3 bases: TGTGCCAGCATTACGGGGGGCTTATCGTTGAACACTGAAGCTTTCTTT. Protein sequence: CASITGGLSLNTEAFF.

The V and J genes are TRBV3-1 and TRBJ1-1; TRBD1 agrees at 7 bases. CDR1 is LGHDT, CDR2 YNNKEL, per germline (reference sequence). The CDR3 sequence is 14 residues long. With V trimmed by 1 base and J by 5 bases, 4 bases remained unmatched. The CDR3 loop is CASSQGQGRTEAFF. The CDR3 DNA is TGTGCCAGCAGCCAAGGACAGGGTCGGACTGAAGCTTTCTTT.

There are many counts of this clonotype. This sequence joins TRBV6-2 or TRBV6-3 and TRBJ2-5; 10 bases are a match to TRBD1. Unmatched junction bases numbered 4, after V lost 1 base and J lost 5 bases. Germline CDR1 reads MNHEY; CDR2 reads SVGEGT. CDR3 size: 15 residues. The CDR3, as DNA: TGTGCCAGCAGTTACTTCGGGACAGGGGTGGAGACCCAGTACTTC. Its protein is CASSYFGTGVETQYF.

In its sample, this clonotype was seen once. A much more abundant neighbour one base away suggests this may be a read error. The genes are TRBV7-9 and TRBJ2-5, with D unclear. The germline gives CDR1 SEHNR, CDR2 FQNEAQ (reference sequence). The CDR3 totals 15 residues. CDR3 bases: TGTGTCAGCAGCTTAGCCCCTGGTATTTCGGAGACCCAGTACTTC. Protein product: CVSSLAPGISETQYF.

Many counts were recorded for this clonotype. The rearrangement joins TRBV20-1 to TRBJ2-7; 8 bases are shared with TRBD1. Trimming cost V 6 bases and J 3 bases; bases outside gene matches: 7. There are 13 residues in the CDR3. In germline, CDR1 is DFQATT, CDR2 SNEGSKA (reference sequence). The CDR3: CSAHWTGSYEQYF. In DNA, the CDR3 is TGCAGTGCCCATTGGACAGGGAGCTACGAGCAGTACTTC.

The chain is built from TRBV28 and TRBJ2-5; unclear D gene. In germline, CDR1 is MDHEN, CDR2 SYDVKM. Trimming left V 2 bases short and J 1 base short, with 8 bases between. The CDR3 contains 14 residues. CDR3 DNA: TGTGCCAGCAGTTTACAGGATACCCAAGAGACCCAGTACTTC. Its translation is CASSLQDTQETQYF.

Ten or more counts support this clonotype. For the CDR3, the DNA is TGTGCCAGCAGTTTTTCGGGGTCCGCTGAAGCTTTCTTT. As protein: CASSFSGSAEAFF. The chain links TRBV12-3 or TRBV12-4 to TRBJ1-1; D gene ambiguous. Trimming took 3 bases from V and 6 from J, leaving 11 bases between them. The CDR3 has 13 residues.

This clonotype was seen at least ten times. CDR3 region: CASSSVSYEQYF. The CDR3 DNA reads as TGTGCCAGCAGTTCAGTTTCCTACGAGCAGTACTTC. The V and J genes are TRBV28 and TRBJ2-7; D gene ambiguous. Germline values: CDR1 MDHEN, CDR2 SYDVKM. The CDR3 has 12 residues. V shed 4 bases and J shed 1 base, with 5 bases lying between them.

The table lists this clonotype with a count of one. The J gene is TRBJ1-6, the V gene TRBV7-9; D is possibly TRBD1 (5 bases). This CDR3 is built from 16 residues. The germline gives CDR1 SEHNR, CDR2 FQNEAQ (reference sequence). Trimming pared 2 bases from V and 5 bases from J, leaving 13 bases between. The CDR3 loop is CASSLKRPGNNSPLHF. DNA of the CDR3: TGTGCCAGCAGCTTAAAGAGGCCAGGGAATAATTCACCCCTCCACTTT.

This clonotype has at least ten counts. The chain combines TRBV3-1 with TRBJ2-5; D may correspond to TRBD1 or TRBD2 (5 bases each). The CDR3 consists of 14 residues. In germline, CDR1 is LGHDT, CDR2 YNNKEL (reference sequence). The ends were cut back, 3 bases at V and 4 bases at J, with 12 bases in the middle. CDR3 nucleotides: TGTGCCAGCAGCCAGAACGAGAGGGGAGAGACCCAGTACTTC. Amino acids: CASSQNERGETQYF.

This clonotype was counted only a few times. The V call is TRBV11-2, the J call TRBJ2-2; TRBD1 is a possible D gene (5 bases). The CDR3 consists of 16 residues. The V and J ends lost 5 bases and 0 bases respectively, with 13 bases between them. CDR1 SGHAT and CDR2 FQNNGV come from the germline V gene. The CDR3 nucleotides read TGTGCCAGCAGCCTTGGGGCCTCGCCGAACACCGGGGAGCTGTTTTTT. It codes for CASSLGASPNTGELFF.

This clonotype was seen a single time. A much more abundant neighbour one base away suggests this may be a read error. The chain carries TRBV25-1 and TRBJ1-2; no firm D call. In germline, CDR1 is MGHDK, CDR2 SYGVNS. The CDR3 length is 14 residues. DNA for the CDR3: TGTGCCAGCAGTGAAAGAGGGCAGACCTATGGCGACACCTTC. This encodes CASSERGQTYGDTF.

This clonotype has a handful of counts. The chain joins TRBV7-3 to TRBJ1-1, with 9 bases fitting TRBD1. The CDR3 spans 16 residues. Germline V lookup: CDR1 SGHTA, CDR2 FQGTGA. The V segment lost 0 bases and the J segment 11 bases; nucleotides outside the gene matches: 13. CDR3 DNA sequence: TGTGCCAGCAGCTTAACGTTCACCGGGACAGGGTCGATTGCTTTCTTT. Translation: CASSLTFTGTGSIAFF.

This clonotype was observed at least ten times. The chain has TRBV25-1 and TRBJ1-2; no definite D call. CDR3 length: 13 residues. Looked up from germline, CDR1 is MGHDK and CDR2 is SYGVNS. V was pared by 3 bases and J by 2 bases, with 7 bases between. The CDR3 DNA reads TGTGCCAGCAGTGAGAGTCAGAACTATGGCTACACCTTC. It codes for CASSESQNYGYTF.

This clonotype has just a few counts. V usage is TRBV5-5 and J usage is TRBJ2-2; D unclear. Trimming stripped 0 bases from V and 5 bases from J, with 11 bases between. The CDR3 is made up of 15 amino acids. Germline-derived CDR1 and CDR2 are SGHKS and YYEKEE (reference sequence). CDR3 nucleotides: TGTGCCAGCAGCTTGGTCAGAAGACTTACCGGGGAGCTGTTTTTT. Translated, it gives CASSLVRRLTGELFF.

This clonotype was found many times. V gene TRBV30 combines with J gene TRBJ1-2; TRBD1 matches at 8 bases. CDR1 is GTSNPN, CDR2 SVGIG, per germline (reference sequence). The trim removed 4 bases at V and 7 bases at J, leaving 8 bases unmatched. The CDR3 spans 13 residues. As DNA, the CDR3 is TGTGCCTGGAACCCCCAGGGGGCGCGTGGCTACACCTTC. It specifies CAWNPQGARGYTF.

This clonotype occurred once. V usage is TRBV19 and J usage is TRBJ2-7; the D gene is possibly TRBD1 (5 bases). The CDR3 loop spans 14 amino acids. Germline CDR1 LNHDA, CDR2 SQIVND (reference sequence). The ends were cut back, 6 bases at V and 2 bases at J, with 14 bases in the middle. The chain's CDR3 is CASSHTGSPYEQYF. CDR3 nucleotides: TGTGCCAGTAGCCATACAGGAAGCCCCTACGAGCAGTACTTC. Looking up the rest from reference TRBV19 and TRBJ2-7 gives the full variable domain: DGGITQSPKYLFRKEGQNVTLSCEQNLNHDAMYWYRQDPGQGLRLIYYSQIVNDFQKGDIAEGYSVSREKKESFPLTVTSAQKNPTAFYLCASSHTGSPYEQYFGPGTRLTVT.

This clonotype has ten or more counts. This may be a read error: a much more frequent sequence differs by one nucleotide. This chain uses TRBV12-5 with TRBJ2-7; 10 positions agree with TRBD2. The length of the CDR3 is 16 residues. Per the germline V gene, CDR1 is LGHNT and CDR2 is FRNRAP. DNA for the CDR3: TGTGCTAGTGGTTTGGACCCAGCGGGAGGGTCCTACGAGCAGTGCTTC. As protein: CASGLDPAGGSYEQCF.

The table lists this clonotype with many counts. The rearrangement uses TRBV5-1 and TRBJ2-5; 11 nucleotides align to TRBD2. The germline V gene encodes CDR1 SGHRS and CDR2 YFSETQ. The CDR3 contains 17 residues. Unmatched junction bases numbered 9, after V lost 3 bases and J lost 2 bases. The CDR3 reads CASSSPKTSGAQETQYF. Written as DNA, the CDR3 is TGCGCCAGCAGCTCCCCGAAGACTAGCGGGGCACAAGAGACCCAGTACTTC.

In nucleotides, the CDR3 is TGTGCCAGCAGTTACTCCGTATTCCGTAGCAATCAGCCCCAGCATTTT. Protein product: CASSYSVFRSNQPQHF. V usage is TRBV6-2 or TRBV6-3 and J usage is TRBJ1-5; no reliable D call. The CDR3 sequence is 16 residues long. CDR1 is MNHEY, CDR2 SVGEGT, per germline. The ends were cut back, 0 bases at V and 0 bases at J, with 9 bases in the middle.

This clonotype was recorded at least ten times. CDR3 nucleotide sequence: TGTGCCAGCAGCTTCCGAGGCATTGGGGAGACCCAGTACTTC. Translation: CASSFRGIGETQYF. The chain is built from TRBV11-2 and TRBJ2-5; D gene uncertain. The CDR3 sequence is 14 residues long. The germline V and J ends were trimmed by 3 bases and 5 bases, with 13 bases remaining between them. From germline, CDR1 is SGHAT and CDR2 FQNNGV.

Many counts were recorded for this clonotype. This chain joins TRBV9 and TRBJ2-5; D is possibly TRBD1 or TRBD2 (6 bases each). V lost 4 bases to trimming and J lost 1 base, with 20 bases between them. The CDR3 is 17 residues long. Germline V CDR1 and CDR2: SGDLS, YYNGEE. The CDR3 here is CASSKGGRGPGQETQYF. CDR3 in DNA: TGTGCCAGCAGCAAGGGGGGACGGGGGCCGGGCCAAGAGACCCAGTACTTC.

This clonotype showed up many times. The chain recombines TRBV20-1 with TRBJ2-7, with 7 bases matching TRBD1. J was trimmed by 0 bases and V by 3 bases; bases with no gene match: 11. This CDR3 region has 16 residues. Germline V gives CDR1 DFQATT, CDR2 SNEGSKA (reference sequence). CDR3 sequence (DNA): TGCAGTGCTAGCTCCCCCGCCGACAGGGTCTCCTACGAGCAGTACTTC. It specifies CSASSPADRVSYEQYF.